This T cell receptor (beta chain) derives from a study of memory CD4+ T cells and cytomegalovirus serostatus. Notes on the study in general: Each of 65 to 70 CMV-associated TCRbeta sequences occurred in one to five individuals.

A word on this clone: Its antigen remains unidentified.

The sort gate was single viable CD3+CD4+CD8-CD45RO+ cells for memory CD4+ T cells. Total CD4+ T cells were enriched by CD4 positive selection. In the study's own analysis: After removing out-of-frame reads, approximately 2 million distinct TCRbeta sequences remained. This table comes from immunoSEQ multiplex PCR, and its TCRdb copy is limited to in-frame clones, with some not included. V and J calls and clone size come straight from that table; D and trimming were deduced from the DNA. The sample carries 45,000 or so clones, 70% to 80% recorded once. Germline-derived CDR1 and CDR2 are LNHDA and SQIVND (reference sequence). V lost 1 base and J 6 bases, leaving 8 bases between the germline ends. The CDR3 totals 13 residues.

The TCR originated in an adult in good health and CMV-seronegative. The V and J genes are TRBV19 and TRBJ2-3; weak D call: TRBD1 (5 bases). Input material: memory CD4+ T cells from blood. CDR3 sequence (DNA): TGTGCCAGTAGTATAGCCAGGGTGGATACGCAGTATTTT. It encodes CASSIARVDTQYF. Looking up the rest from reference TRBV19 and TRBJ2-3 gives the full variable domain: DGGITQSPKYLFRKEGQNVTLSCEQNLNHDAMYWYRQDPGQGLRLIYYSQIVNDFQKGDIAEGYSVSREKKESFPLTVTSAQKNPTAFYLCASSIARVDTQYFGPGTRLTVL.